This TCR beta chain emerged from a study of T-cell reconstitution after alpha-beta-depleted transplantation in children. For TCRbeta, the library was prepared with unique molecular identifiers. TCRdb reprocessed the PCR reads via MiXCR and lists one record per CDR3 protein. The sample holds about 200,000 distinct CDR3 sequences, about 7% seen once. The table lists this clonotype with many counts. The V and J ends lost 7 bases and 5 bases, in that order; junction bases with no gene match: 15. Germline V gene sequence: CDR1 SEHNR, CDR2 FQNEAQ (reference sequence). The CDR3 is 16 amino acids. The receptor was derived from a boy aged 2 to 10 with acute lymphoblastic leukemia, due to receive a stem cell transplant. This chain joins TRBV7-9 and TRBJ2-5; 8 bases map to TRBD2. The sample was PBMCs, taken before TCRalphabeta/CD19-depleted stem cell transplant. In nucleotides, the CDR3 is TGTGCCAGCACCGAAAGCGGGGGCTACCAAATGGAGACCCAGTACTTC. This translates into CASTESGGYQMETQYF.